This T cell receptor (beta chain) was found in a study of T-cell memory formation after mild COVID-19. This clonotype showed up just a few times. Its target is not known. Whole-study results and caveats: Day 15 to 85 contracting clones showed balanced CD4/CD8; day 15 to 37 expanders favored CD4+.

Trimming stripped 0 bases from V and 4 bases from J, with 6 bases between. CDR3 length equals 13 residues. Germline V gene sequence: CDR1 SEHNR, CDR2 FQNEAQ (reference sequence). One entry per CDR3 protein results from TCRdb running MiXCR on the 5' RACE reads. The sample comprises roughly 110,000 distinct CDR3 sequences, over 15% of which are singletons, and 28% rests with the top ten. The chain recombines TRBV7-9 with TRBJ1-2; no clear D. The clonotype originates from an adult woman who had mild COVID-19 (a few samples of this study predate the infection). Cell type and time point are not known. The material sequenced was PBMCs or a T cell subset sorted from them (not recorded which). DNA of the CDR3: TGTGCCAGCAGCTTAGCGGACGGCTATGGCTACACCTTC. Protein: CASSLADGYGYTF.